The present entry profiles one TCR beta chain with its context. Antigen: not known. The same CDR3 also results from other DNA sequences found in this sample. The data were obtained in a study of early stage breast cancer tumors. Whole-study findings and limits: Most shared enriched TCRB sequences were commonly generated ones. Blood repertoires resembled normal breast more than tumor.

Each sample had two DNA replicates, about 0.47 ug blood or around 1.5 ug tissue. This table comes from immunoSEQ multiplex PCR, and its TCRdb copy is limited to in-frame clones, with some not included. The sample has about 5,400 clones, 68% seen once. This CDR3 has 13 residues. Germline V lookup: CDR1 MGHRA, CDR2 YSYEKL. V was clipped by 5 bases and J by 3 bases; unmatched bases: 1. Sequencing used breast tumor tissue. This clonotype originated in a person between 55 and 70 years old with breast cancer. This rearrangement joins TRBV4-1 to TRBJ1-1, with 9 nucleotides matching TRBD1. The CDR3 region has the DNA TGCGCCAGCAGCAGGACAGGGGACACTGAAGCTTTCTTT. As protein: CASSRTGDTEAFF.